This TCR beta chain was captured in a study of blood T cell repertoires in COVID-19. Study in general: COVID-19 samples from acute and convalescent phases originated in the United States, Italy and Spain. PBMCs, B-cell-depleted T cells, or T cells provided the cDNA or gDNA that made up the material.

Looked up from germline, CDR1 is LNHDA and CDR2 is SQIVND (reference sequence). The CDR3 extends over 16 amino acids. J lost 1 base, V lost 5 bases, and 9 bases had no gene match. In the source study's methods: Reference gene primer amplification in the assay estimated nucleated cell counts. This table comes from immunoSEQ multiplex PCR, and its TCRdb copy is limited to in-frame clones, with some not included. V and J calls plus clone size are reproduced from that table; the DNA served to infer D and trimming. This sample has 250,000 to 350,000 clones; 80% to 90% occur once, and the top ten carry around 7.8%.

The sequenced sample was peripheral blood. The chain joins TRBV19 to TRBJ2-7; TRBD1 aligns across 9 bases. The sequence came from a woman in her 50s who had recovered from COVID-19. The DNA for the CDR3 is TGTGCCAGTAGTGGAGACAGGGGGAGGAAGTCCTACGAGCAGTACTTC. Its translation: CASSGDRGRKSYEQYF.